This TCR beta chain originates from a study of cytomegalovirus exposure and HLA in healthy donors. A remark on this clone: Its antigen is still unknown.

Study outcomes and limitations: Common viral pathogens were later found to be apparently linked to several of the most significant clusters. Reported performance of the classifier showed diagnosis of cytomegalovirus status with high specificity and sensitivity.

PCR used 60 Vbeta primers and 13 Jbeta primers. Clones were sequenced by immunoSEQ multiplex PCR, and TCRdb holds only the in-frame ones, with some missing. In the table there are some 99,000 clones, roughly two thirds of which are singletons. The V end lost 3 bases, the J end lost 5 bases, and 9 bases lay between the germline ends. The CDR3 loop spans 12 amino acids. Germline V gene data show CDR1 as SGHKS and CDR2 as YYEKEE (reference sequence). This TCR was recovered from a man aged 35 to 55 in good health and CMV-seronegative. The sample was PBMCs. The chain employs TRBV5-5 and TRBJ2-7; D possibly corresponds to TRBD1 (5 bases). The CDR3 protein is CASSWGLDEQYF. The CDR3 nucleotides read TGTGCCAGCAGCTGGGGCCTGGACGAGCAGTACTTC.